A single sample is the source of the 20 T cell receptor beta chains below, sequenced in a study of blood T cell repertoires in COVID-19. Profiling relied on immunoSEQ multiplex PCR, and the TCRdb table lists in-frame clones only, not all of them. The sample lists over 85,000 clones; 75% to 90% were seen once. The sample consisted of peripheral blood. These receptors were obtained from a man between 60 and 75 years old with acute or convalescent COVID-19.

This clone showed up just once. V and J are TRBV20-1 and TRBJ1-2, with TRBD1 matching over 9 bases. The V segment lost 4 bases and the J segment 8 bases; nucleotides outside the gene matches: 2. Germline loops: CDR1 DFQATT, CDR2 SNEGSKA (reference sequence). The CDR3 length is 11 residues. Here the CDR3 reads CSANTGGGYTF. CDR3 in DNA: TGCAGTGCTAATACAGGGGGCGGCTACACCTTC.

V usage is TRBV7-6 and J usage is TRBJ2-3; D is undetermined. Germline CDR1 reads SGHVS; CDR2 reads FNYEAQ. The CDR3 is 16 amino acids. The ends were cut back, 0 bases at V and 0 bases at J, with 10 bases in the middle. The CDR3 sequence: CASSLAHRTSTDTQYF. CDR3 coding DNA: TGTGCCAGCAGCTTAGCGCACCGAACTAGCACAGATACGCAGTATTTT.

This chain joins TRBV7-2 and TRBJ1-5, with D tentatively TRBD1 (5 bases). From germline, CDR1 is SGHTA and CDR2 FQGNSA. CDR3 size: 13 residues. Trimming stripped 1 base from V and 12 bases from J, with 13 bases between. The CDR3 DNA is TGTGCCAGCAGCTTAGGTCTGGGGGGAGGCCAGCATTTT. Protein: CASSLGLGGGQHF.

This chain connects TRBV19 to TRBJ1-5; 9 bases fit TRBD1. V shed 5 bases and J 5 bases; nucleotides not matched to a gene: 4. Per germline, CDR1 LNHDA and CDR2 SQIVND (reference sequence). The CDR3 spans 14 residues. In nucleotides, the CDR3 is TGTGCCAGTAGTTCCGACAGGGGGTATCAGCCCCAGCATTTT. Residues: CASSSDRGYQPQHF.

V and J are TRBV5-1 and TRBJ2-3, with D possibly being TRBD1 (5 bases). The V gene's germline CDR1 is SGHRS and CDR2 YFSETQ. Trimming cost V 0 bases and J 3 bases, with 8 bases left between them. The CDR3 contains 14 residues. CDR3 DNA: TGCGCCAGCAGCTTGGGGGGCCCAACAGATACGCAGTATTTT. Its protein product is CASSLGGPTDTQYF.

The chain recombines TRBV28 with TRBJ1-2; 9 nucleotides align to TRBD1. The CDR3 loop spans 15 amino acids. Germline assignment: CDR1 MDHEN and CDR2 SYDVKM. Trimming removed 8 bases from V and 4 bases from J; junction bases left unmatched: 11. The CDR3 DNA is TGTGCCAGCCGAGAGGGGACAGGGTTTGCCTATGGCTACACCTTC. Translation: CASREGTGFAYGYTF.

This chain uses TRBV6-5 with TRBJ2-1; TRBD2 agrees at 9 bases. Germline-derived CDR1 and CDR2 are MNHEY and SVGAGI. The CDR3 extends over 15 amino acids. The V gene end was trimmed by 0 bases and the J gene end by 7 bases; junction bases not matched to a gene: 4. CDR3 nucleotide sequence: TGTGCCAGCAGTTACTCGTCTAGCGGGGCTAATGAGCAGTTCTTC. As protein: CASSYSSSGANEQFF.

The rearrangement links TRBV2 to TRBJ2-4; TRBD2 is a possible D gene (6 bases). V was cut by 6 bases and J by 5 bases, with 17 bases left in between. Germline CDR1 reads SNHLY; CDR2 reads FYNNEI. The CDR3 has 15 amino acids. This CDR3 reads CASRVSLAPQNIQYF. The CDR3 DNA is TGTGCCAGCAGAGTCTCACTAGCCCCCCAAAACATTCAGTACTTC.

This chain joins TRBV2 and TRBJ1-5; the D gene is possibly TRBD1 (5 bases). Between the trimmed V and J ends, which lost 5 bases and 4 bases, there was a span of 12 bases. CDR1 and CDR2 from the germline V gene are SNHLY and FYNNEI. The CDR3 spans 14 residues. CDR3 in amino acids: CASSQDTANQPQHF. The CDR3 DNA follows: TGTGCCAGCAGTCAGGACACGGCTAATCAGCCCCAGCATTTT.

CDR3 loop: CASSPQGLEAFF. The CDR3 DNA reads TGTGCCAGCTCACCCCAGGGCCTCGAAGCTTTCTTT. The chain is built from TRBV18 and TRBJ1-1, with D possibly being TRBD1 (5 bases). The CDR3 totals 12 residues. Germline assignment: CDR1 KGHSH and CDR2 LQKENI. V dropped 3 bases and J dropped 8 bases, with 10 bases sitting between them.

V is TRBV6-4 and J is TRBJ1-1; 7 bases are a match to TRBD1. From germline, CDR1 is MRHNA and CDR2 SNTAGT. V was clipped by 4 bases and J by 5 bases; unmatched bases: 7. The CDR3 spans 14 residues. As DNA, the CDR3 is TGTGCCAGCAGTGCCAGGGGGTCGGGGACTGAAGCTTTCTTT. It codes for CASSARGSGTEAFF.

This clone appeared a single time. The chain carries TRBV30 and TRBJ1-4, with no clear D. CDR3 length equals 11 residues. Trimming shortened V by 1 base and J by 7 bases, and 4 bases separated the two germline ends. CDR1 GTSNPN and CDR2 SVGIG come from the germline V gene (reference sequence). CDR3 sequence: CAWSGGEKLFF. The CDR3 nucleotides read TGTGCCTGGAGTGGAGGTGAAAAACTGTTTTTT.

The rearrangement uses TRBV5-4 and TRBJ2-1, with 10 bases matching TRBD1. Germline-derived CDR1 and CDR2 are SGHNT and YYREEE (reference sequence). The J segment lost 6 bases and the V segment lost 6 bases, leaving 18 bases of the junction unmatched. The CDR3 loop spans 18 amino acids. The CDR3, as DNA: TGTGCCAGCACCCCCGCCACGGGCGCCGGGACAGGGGCCAATGAGCAGTTCTTC. Translating it yields CASTPATGAGTGANEQFF.

This sequence joins TRBV7-2 and TRBJ2-1; no clear D. The CDR3 has 15 amino acids. From germline, CDR1 is SGHTA and CDR2 FQGNSA. V was shortened by 5 bases and J by 4 bases, with 15 bases between the two germline ends. The CDR3 coding sequence is TGTGCCAGCAGCCTCGGTTACTCTTCTTACAATGAGCAGTTCTTC. Translating gives CASSLGYSSYNEQFF.

This chain joins TRBV12-3 or TRBV12-4 and TRBJ2-4, with 9 bases lining up with TRBD1. The trim removed 6 bases at V and 9 bases at J, leaving 6 bases unmatched. The CDR3 has 13 residues. CDR3 protein: CASRRTGDLIQYF. The CDR3, as DNA: TGTGCCAGCAGGCGGACAGGGGATCTCATTCAGTACTTC.

The chain recombines TRBV30 with TRBJ2-7, with 9 nucleotides matching TRBD1. From germline, CDR1 is GTSNPN and CDR2 SVGIG (reference sequence). J lost 4 bases, V lost 3 bases, and 4 bases had no gene match. The CDR3 length is 13 residues. The CDR3 reads CAWRGTGFYEQYF. The CDR3 nucleotides read TGTGCCTGGAGGGGGACAGGGTTTTACGAGCAGTACTTC.

The chain carries TRBV6-5 and TRBJ1-3, with D unresolved. CDR3 size: 15 residues. V was cut by 2 bases and J by 0 bases, with 8 bases left in between. The germline V gene encodes CDR1 MNHEY and CDR2 SVGAGI. CDR3 bases: TGTGCCAGCAGTTACCGACGGAGCTCTGGAAACACCATATATTTT. It codes for CASSYRRSSGNTIYF.

This clone showed up just once. The chain employs TRBV19 and TRBJ1-2; the match to TRBD1 covers 8 bases. This CDR3 has 12 residues. The junction had 4 bases not matched to a gene; V was cut back by 7 bases and J by 6 bases. Germline assignment: CDR1 LNHDA and CDR2 SQIVND (reference sequence). The CDR3 spells CASTLQGDGYTF. In nucleotides, the CDR3 is TGTGCCAGTACTTTACAGGGGGATGGCTACACCTTC.

This clone was recorded once. The CDR3 nucleotides are TGTGCCAGCAGCCAGAGACAGGGGAGCACAGATACGCAGTATTTT. Translation gives CASSQRQGSTDTQYF. This sequence joins TRBV7-2 and TRBJ2-3; 8 bases line up with TRBD1. The CDR3 contains 15 residues. V lost 5 bases, J lost 0 bases, and 4 bases stayed unmatched. The germline V gene has CDR1 SGHTA and CDR2 FQGNSA. The variable domain in full, with the rest retrieved from reference TRBV7-2 and TRBJ2-3, is GAGVSQSPSNKVTEKGKDVELRCDPISGHTALYWYRQSLGQGLEFLIYFQGNSAPDKSGLPSDRFSAERTGGSVSTLTIQRTQQEDSAVYLCASSQRQGSTDTQYFGPGTRLTVL.

In this sample, this clone turned up once. The genes are TRBV7-2 and TRBJ1-2; TRBD1 matches 7 bases. V lost 1 base and J lost 8; bases outside the gene matches: 7. CDR1 is SGHTA, CDR2 FQGNSA, per germline. CDR3 size: 14 residues. DNA for the CDR3: TGTGCCAGCAGCTTAGATAAAGGGGGCCGCGGCTACACCTTC. Translated: CASSLDKGGRGYTF.